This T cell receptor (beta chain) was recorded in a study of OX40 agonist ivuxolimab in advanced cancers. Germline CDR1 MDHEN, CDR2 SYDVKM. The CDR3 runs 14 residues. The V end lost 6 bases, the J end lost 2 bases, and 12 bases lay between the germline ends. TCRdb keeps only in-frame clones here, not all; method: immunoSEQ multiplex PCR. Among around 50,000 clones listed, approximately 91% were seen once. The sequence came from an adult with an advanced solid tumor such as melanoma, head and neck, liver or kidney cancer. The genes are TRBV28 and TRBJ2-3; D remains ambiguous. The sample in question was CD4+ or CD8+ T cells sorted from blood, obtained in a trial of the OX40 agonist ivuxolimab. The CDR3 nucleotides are TGTGCCAGCAGCCCGCCAGTTCCCACAGATACGCAGTATTTT. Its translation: CASSPPVPTDTQYF.